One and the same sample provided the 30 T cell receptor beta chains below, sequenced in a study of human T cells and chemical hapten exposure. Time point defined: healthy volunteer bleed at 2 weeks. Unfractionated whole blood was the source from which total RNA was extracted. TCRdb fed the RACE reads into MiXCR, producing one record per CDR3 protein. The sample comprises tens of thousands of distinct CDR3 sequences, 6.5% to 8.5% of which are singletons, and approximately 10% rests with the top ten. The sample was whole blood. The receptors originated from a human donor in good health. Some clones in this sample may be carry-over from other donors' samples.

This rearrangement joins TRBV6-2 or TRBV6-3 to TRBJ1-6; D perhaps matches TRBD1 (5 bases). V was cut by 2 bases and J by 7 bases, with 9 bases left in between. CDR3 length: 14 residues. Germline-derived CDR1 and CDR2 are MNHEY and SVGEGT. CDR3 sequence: CASSYDRTNSPLHF. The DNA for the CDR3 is TGTGCCAGCAGTTACGACAGAACGAATTCACCCCTCCACTTT.

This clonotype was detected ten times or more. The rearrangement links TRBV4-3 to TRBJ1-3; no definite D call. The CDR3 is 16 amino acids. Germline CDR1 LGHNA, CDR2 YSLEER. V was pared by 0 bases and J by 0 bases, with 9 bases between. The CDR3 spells CASSQDATVSGNTIYF. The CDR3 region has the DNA TGCGCCAGCAGCCAAGATGCTACAGTCTCTGGAAACACCATATATTTT.

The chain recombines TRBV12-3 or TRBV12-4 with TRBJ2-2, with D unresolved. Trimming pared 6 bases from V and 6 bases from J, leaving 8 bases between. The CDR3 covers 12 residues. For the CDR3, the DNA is TGTGCCAGCAGCCTCACCTCCGGGGAGCTGTTTTTT. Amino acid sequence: CASSLTSGELFF.

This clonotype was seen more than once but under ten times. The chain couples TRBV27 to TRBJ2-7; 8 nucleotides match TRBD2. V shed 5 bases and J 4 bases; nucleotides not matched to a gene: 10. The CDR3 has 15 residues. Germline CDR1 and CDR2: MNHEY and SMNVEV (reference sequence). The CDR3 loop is CASSPRAGRAYEQYF. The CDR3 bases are TGTGCCAGCAGTCCCCGAGCCGGGAGGGCGTACGAGCAGTACTTC.

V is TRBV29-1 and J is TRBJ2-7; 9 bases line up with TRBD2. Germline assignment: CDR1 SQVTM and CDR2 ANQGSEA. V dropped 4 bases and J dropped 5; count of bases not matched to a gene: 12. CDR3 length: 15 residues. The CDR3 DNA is TGCAGCGTTGGACGAGCGGGAGGTCCTCACCACGAGCAGTACTTC. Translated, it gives CSVGRAGGPHHEQYF.

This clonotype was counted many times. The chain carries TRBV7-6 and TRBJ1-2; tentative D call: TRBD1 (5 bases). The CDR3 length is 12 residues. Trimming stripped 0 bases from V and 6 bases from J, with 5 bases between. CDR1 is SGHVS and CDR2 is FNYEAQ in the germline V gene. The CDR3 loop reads CASSLAGHGYTF. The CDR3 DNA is TGTGCCAGCAGCTTAGCGGGGCATGGCTACACCTTC. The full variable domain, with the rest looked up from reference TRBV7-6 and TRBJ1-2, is GAGVSQSPRYKVTKRGQDVALRCDPISGHVSLYWYRQALGQGPEFLTYFNYEAQQDKSGLPNDRFSAERPEGSISTLTIQRTEQRDSAMYRCASSLAGHGYTFGSGTRLTVV.

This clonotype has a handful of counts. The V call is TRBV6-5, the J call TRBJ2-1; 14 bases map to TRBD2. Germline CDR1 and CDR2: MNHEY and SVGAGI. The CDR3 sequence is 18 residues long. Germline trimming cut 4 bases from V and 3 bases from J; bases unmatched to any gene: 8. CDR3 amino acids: CASSSGLAGEAVYNEQFF. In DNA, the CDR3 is TGTGCCAGCAGTTCGGGACTAGCGGGGGAGGCGGTCTACAATGAGCAGTTCTTC.

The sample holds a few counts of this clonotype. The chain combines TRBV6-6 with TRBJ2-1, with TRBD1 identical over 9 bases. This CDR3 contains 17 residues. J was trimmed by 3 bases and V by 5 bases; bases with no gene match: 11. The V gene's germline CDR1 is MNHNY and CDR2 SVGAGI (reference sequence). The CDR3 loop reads CASSTPQTGGFYNEQFF. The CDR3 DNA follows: TGTGCCAGCAGTACCCCCCAAACAGGGGGCTTCTACAATGAGCAGTTCTTC.

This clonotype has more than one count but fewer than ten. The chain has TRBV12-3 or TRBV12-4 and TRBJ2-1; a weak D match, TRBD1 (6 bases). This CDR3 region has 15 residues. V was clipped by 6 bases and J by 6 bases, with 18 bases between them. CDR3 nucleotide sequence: TGTGCCAGCAGCCCCCCGAAGGGGGAGTCCAATGAGCAGTTCTTC. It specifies CASSPPKGESNEQFF.

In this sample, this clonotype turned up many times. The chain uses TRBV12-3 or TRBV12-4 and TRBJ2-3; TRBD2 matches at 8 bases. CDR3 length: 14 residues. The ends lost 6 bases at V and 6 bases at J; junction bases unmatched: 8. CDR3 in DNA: TGTGCCAGCAGCCTCCCCCCGGGGGGGGATACGCAGTATTTT. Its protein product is CASSLPPGGDTQYF.

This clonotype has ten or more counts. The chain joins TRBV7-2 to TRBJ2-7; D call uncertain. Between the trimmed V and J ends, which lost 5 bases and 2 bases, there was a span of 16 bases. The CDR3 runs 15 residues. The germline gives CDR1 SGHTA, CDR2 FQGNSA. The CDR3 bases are TGTGCCAGCAGCCTTCGGCGGAGTTCTACCTACGAGCAGTACTTC. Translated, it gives CASSLRRSSTYEQYF.

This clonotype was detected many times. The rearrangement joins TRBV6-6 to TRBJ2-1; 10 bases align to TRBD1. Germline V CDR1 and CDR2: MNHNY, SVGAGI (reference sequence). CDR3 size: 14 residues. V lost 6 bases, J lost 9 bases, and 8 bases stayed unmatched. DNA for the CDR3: TGTGCCAGCAGGAGGCGGGACAGGGGTGGTGAGCAGTTCTTC. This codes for CASRRRDRGGEQFF.

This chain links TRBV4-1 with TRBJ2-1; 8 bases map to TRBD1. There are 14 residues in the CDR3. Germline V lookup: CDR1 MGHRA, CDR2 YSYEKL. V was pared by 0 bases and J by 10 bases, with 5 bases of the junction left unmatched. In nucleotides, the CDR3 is TGCGCCAGCAGCCAAGACAACAGGGGGAGCGAGCAGTTCTTC. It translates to CASSQDNRGSEQFF.

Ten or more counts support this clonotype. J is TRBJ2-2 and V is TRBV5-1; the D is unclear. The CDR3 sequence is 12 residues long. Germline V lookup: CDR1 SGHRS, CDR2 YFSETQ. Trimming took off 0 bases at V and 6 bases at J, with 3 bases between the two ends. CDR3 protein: CASSLESGELFF. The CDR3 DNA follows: TGCGCCAGCAGCTTGGAGTCCGGGGAGCTGTTTTTT.

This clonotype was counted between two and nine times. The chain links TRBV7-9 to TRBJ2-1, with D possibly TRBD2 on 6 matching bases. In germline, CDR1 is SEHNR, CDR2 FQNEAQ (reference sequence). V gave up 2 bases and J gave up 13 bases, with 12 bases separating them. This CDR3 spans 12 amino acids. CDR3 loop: CASSLLARIQFF. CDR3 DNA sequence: TGTGCCAGCAGCTTACTAGCGCGGATACAGTTCTTC.

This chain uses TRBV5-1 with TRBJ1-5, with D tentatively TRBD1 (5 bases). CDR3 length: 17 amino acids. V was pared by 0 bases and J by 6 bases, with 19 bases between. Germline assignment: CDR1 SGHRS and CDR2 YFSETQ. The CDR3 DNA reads TGCGCCAGCAGCTTGGCCGCCGAAGCAGGGTTCGGTCAGCCCCAGCATTTT. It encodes CASSLAAEAGFGQPQHF. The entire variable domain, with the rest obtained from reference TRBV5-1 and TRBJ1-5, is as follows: KAGVTQTPRYLIKTRGQQVTLSCSPISGHRSVSWYQQTPGQGLQFLFEYFSETQRNKGNFPGRFSGRQFSNSRSEMNVSTLELGDSALYLCASSLAAEAGFGQPQHFGDGTRLSIL.

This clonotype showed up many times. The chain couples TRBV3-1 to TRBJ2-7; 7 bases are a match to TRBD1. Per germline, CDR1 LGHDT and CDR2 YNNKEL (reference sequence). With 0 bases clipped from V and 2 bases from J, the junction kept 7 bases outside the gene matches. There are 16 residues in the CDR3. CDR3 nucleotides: TGTGCCAGCAGCCAAGATGCCGGACAGGAAGCCTACGAGCAGTACTTC. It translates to CASSQDAGQEAYEQYF.

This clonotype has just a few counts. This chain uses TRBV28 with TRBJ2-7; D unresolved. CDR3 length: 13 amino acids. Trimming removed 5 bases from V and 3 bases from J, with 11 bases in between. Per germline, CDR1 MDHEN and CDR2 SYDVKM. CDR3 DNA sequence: TGTGCCAGCAGTCAACGTCGCTTCTACGAGCAGTACTTC. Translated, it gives CASSQRRFYEQYF.

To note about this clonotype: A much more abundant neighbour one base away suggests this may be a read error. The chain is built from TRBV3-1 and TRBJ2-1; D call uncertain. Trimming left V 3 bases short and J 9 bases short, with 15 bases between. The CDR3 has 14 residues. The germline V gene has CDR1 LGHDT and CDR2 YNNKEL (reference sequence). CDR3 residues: CASSHGEGRTEQFF. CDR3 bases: TGTGCCAGCAGCCATGGGGAAGGTAGGACTGAGCAGTTCTTC.

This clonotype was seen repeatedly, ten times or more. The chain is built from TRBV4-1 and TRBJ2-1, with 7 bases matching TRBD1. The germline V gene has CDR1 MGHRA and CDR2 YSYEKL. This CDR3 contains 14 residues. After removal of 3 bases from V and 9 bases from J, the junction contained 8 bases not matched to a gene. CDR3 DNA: TGCGCCAGCAGCCAGCCCAGGACAGGCGGTGAGCAGTTCTTC. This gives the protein CASSQPRTGGEQFF.

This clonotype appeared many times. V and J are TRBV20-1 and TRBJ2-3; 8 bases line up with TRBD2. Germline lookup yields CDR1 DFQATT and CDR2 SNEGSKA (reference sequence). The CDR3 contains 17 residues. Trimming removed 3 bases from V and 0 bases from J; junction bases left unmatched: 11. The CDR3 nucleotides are TGCAGTGCTAGTAAGCTAGCGGGCCGCTCTAGCACAGATACGCAGTATTTT. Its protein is CSASKLAGRSSTDTQYF.

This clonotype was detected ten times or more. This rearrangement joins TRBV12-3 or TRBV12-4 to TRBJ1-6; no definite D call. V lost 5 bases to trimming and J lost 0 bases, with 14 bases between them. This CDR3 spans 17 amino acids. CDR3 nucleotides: TGTGCCAGCAGTGCGGACGGAGATATCTCCTATAATTCACCCCTCCACTTT. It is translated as CASSADGDISYNSPLHF.

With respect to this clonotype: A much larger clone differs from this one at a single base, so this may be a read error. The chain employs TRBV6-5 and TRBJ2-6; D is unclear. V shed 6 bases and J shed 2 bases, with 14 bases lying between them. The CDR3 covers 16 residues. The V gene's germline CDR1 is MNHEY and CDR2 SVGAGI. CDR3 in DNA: TGTGCCAGCAGCCCCCCCCCTTTGCCTGGGGCCAACGTCCTGACTTTC. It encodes CASSPPPLPGANVLTF.

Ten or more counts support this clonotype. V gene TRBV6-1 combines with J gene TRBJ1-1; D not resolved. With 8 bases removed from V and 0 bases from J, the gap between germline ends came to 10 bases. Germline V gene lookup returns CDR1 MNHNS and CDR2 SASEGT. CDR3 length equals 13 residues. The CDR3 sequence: CASGNRLNTEAFF. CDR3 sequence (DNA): TGTGCCAGCGGCAACAGATTGAACACTGAAGCTTTCTTT.

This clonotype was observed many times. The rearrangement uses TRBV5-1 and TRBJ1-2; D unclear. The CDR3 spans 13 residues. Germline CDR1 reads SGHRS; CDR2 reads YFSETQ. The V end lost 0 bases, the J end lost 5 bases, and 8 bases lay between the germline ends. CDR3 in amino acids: CASSLEWLYGYTF. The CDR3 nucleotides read TGCGCCAGCAGCTTGGAATGGTTATATGGCTACACCTTC.

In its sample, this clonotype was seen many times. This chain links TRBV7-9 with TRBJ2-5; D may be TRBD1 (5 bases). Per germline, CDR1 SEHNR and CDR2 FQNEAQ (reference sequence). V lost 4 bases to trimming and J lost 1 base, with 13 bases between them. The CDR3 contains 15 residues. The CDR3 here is CASSYRQQPQETQYF. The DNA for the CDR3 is TGTGCCAGCAGCTACCGACAGCAGCCCCAAGAGACCCAGTACTTC.

The chain's CDR3 is CASSYSRTLETQYF. The CDR3 bases are TGTGCCAGCAGTTACTCGAGGACCCTAGAGACCCAGTACTTC. The rearrangement joins TRBV6-5 to TRBJ2-5; D ambiguous. Germline V gene lookup returns CDR1 MNHEY and CDR2 SVGAGI. V lost 0 bases and J 4 bases, leaving 9 bases between the germline ends. The CDR3 covers 14 residues.

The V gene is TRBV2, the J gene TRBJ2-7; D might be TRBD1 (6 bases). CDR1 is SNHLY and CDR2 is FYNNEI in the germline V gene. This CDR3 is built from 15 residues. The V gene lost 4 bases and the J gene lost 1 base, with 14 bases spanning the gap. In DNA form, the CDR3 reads TGTGCCAGCAGTGTCAGGGGACGGGGTTCCTACGAGCAGTACTTC. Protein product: CASSVRGRGSYEQYF.

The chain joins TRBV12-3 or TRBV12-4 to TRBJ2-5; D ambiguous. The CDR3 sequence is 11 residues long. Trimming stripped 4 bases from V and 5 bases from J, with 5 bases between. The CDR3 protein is CASSCVETQYF. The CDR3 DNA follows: TGTGCCAGCAGTTGTGTCGAGACCCAGTACTTC.

CDR3 nucleotides: TGTGCCAGCAGCGTAGGCCCGAACACTGAAGCTTTCTTT. It codes for CASSVGPNTEAFF. V gene TRBV9 combines with J gene TRBJ1-1; D unresolved. The CDR3 spans 13 residues. Per the germline V gene, CDR1 is SGDLS and CDR2 is YYNGEE. V lost 0 bases to trimming and J lost 1 base, with 4 bases between them.